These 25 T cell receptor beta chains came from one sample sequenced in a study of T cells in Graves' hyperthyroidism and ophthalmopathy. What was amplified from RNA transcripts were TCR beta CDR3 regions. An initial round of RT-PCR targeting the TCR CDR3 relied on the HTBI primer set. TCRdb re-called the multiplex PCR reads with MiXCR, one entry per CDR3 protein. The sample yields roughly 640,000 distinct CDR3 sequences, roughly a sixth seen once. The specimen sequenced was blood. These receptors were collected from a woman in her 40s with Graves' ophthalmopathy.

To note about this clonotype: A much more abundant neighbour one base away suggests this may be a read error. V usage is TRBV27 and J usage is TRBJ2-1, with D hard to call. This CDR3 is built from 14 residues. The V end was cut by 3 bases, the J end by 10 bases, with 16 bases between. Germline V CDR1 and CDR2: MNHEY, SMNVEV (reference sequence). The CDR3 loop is CASSLKSDSYEQFF. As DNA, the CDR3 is TGTGCCAGCAGTTTGAAGTCAGACTCGTACGAGCAGTTCTTC.

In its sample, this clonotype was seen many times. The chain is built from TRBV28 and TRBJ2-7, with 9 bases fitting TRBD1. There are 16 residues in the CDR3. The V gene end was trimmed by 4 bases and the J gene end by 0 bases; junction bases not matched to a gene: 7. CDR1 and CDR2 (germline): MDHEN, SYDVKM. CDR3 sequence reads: CASSSRTGVSSYEQYF. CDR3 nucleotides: TGTGCCAGCAGTTCTCGGACAGGGGTAAGCTCCTACGAGCAGTACTTC. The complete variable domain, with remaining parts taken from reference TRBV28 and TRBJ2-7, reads DVKVTQSSRYLVKRTGEKVFLECVQDMDHENMFWYRQDPGLGLRLIYFSYDVKMKEKGDIPEGYSVSREKKERFSLILESASTNQTSMYLCASSSRTGVSSYEQYFGPGTRLTVT.

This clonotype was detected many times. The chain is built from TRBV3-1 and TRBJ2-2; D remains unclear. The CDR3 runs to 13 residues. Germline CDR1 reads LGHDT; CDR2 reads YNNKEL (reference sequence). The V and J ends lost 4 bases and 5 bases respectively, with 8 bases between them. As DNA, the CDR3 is TGTGCCAGCAGCCCTCCGGTAACCGGGGAGCTGTTTTTT. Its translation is CASSPPVTGELFF.

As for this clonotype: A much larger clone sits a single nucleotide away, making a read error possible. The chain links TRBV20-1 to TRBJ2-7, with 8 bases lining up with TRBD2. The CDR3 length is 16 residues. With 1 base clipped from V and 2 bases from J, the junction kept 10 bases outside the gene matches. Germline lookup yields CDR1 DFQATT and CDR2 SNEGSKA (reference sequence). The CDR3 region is CSARGQGLAGPYEQYF. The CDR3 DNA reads TGCAGTGCTAGAGGCCAGGGATTAGCGGGGCCCTACGAGCAGTACTTC.

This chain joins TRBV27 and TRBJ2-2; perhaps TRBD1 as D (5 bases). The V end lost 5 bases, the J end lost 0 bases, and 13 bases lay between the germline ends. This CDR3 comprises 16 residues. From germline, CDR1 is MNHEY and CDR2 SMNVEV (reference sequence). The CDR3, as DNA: TGTGCCAGCAGTCTGTTTGGGGCCGCGAACACCGGGGAGCTGTTTTTT. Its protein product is CASSLFGAANTGELFF.

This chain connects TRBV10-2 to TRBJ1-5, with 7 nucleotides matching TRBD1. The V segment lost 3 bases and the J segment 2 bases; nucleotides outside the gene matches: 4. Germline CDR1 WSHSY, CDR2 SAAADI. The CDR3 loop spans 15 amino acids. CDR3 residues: CASSDPGQGNQPQHF. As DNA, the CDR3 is TGCGCCAGCAGTGATCCCGGACAGGGCAATCAGCCCCAGCATTTT.

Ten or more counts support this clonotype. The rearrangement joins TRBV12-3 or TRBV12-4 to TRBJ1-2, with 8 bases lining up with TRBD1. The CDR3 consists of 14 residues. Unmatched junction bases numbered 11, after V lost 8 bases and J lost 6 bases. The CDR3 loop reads CASGSPGQVDGYTF. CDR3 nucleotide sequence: TGTGCCAGCGGGAGCCCGGGACAGGTAGATGGCTACACCTTC.

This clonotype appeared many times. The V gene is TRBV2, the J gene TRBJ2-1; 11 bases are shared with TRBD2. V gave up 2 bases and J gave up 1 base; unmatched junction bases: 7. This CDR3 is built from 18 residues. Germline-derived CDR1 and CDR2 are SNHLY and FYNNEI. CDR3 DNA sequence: TGTGCCAGCAGTGAACCTTTCGGACTAGCGGGTTCCTACAATGAGCAGTTCTTC. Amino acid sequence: CASSEPFGLAGSYNEQFF.

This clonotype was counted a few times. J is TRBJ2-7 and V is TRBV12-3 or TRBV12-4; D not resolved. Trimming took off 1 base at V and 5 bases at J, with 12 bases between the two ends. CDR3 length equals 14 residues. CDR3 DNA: TGTGCCAGCAGTTTAGACCTGATTAAGAACGAGCAGTACTTC. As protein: CASSLDLIKNEQYF.

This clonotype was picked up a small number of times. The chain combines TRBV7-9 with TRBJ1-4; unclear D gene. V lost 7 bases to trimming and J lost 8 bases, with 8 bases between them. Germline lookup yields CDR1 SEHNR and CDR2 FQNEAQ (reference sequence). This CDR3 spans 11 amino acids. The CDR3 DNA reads TGTGCCAGCAAAAACCGGGAAAAACTGTTTTTT. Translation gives CASKNREKLFF.

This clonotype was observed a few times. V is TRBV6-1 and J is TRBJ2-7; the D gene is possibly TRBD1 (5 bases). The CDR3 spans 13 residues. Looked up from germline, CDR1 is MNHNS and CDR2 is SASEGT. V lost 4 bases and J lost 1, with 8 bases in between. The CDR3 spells CASSGGQSYEQYF. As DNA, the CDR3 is TGTGCCAGCAGTGGTGGACAATCCTACGAGCAGTACTTC.

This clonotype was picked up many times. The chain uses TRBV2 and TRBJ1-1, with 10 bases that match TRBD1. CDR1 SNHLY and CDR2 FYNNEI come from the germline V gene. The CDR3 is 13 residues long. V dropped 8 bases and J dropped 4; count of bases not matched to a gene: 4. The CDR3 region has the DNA TGTGCCAGCCTAAGGACAGGGGGCACTGAAGCTTTCTTT. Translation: CASLRTGGTEAFF.

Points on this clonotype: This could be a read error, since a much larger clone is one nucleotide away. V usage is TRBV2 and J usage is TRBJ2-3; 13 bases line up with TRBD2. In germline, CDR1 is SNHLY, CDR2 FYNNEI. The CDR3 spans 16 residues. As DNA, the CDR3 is TGTACCACCGCTCGTGGACTAGCGGGGGCATCGGATACGCAGTATTTT. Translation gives CTTARGLAGASDTQYF.

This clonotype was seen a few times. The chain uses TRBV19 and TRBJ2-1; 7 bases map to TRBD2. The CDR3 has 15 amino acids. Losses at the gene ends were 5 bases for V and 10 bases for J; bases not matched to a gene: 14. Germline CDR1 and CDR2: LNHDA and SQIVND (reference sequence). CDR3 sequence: CASSQTSWEGGEQFF. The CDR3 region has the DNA TGTGCCAGTAGTCAAACTAGCTGGGAGGGAGGAGAGCAGTTCTTC.

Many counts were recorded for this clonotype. For the CDR3, the DNA is TGTGCCAGCAAGAGGATGATGAGCAATCAGCCCCAGCATTTT. This encodes CASKRMMSNQPQHF. V gene TRBV6-1 combines with J gene TRBJ1-5; D is undetermined. The germline V gene encodes CDR1 MNHNS and CDR2 SASEGT. The V and J ends lost 7 bases and 1 base respectively, with 11 bases between them. The length of the CDR3 is 14 residues.

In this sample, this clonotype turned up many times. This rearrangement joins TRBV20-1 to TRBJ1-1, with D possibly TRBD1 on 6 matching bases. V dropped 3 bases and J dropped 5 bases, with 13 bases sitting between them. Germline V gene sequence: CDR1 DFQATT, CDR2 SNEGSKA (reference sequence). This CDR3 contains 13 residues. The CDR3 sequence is CSASQTGWTEAFF. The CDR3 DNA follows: TGCAGTGCTAGTCAAACAGGGTGGACTGAAGCTTTCTTT.

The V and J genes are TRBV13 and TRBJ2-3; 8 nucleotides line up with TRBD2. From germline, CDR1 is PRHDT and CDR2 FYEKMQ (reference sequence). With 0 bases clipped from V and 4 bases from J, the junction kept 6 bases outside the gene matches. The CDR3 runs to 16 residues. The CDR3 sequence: CASSLGPGGAADTQYF. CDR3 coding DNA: TGTGCCAGCAGCTTAGGACCGGGAGGGGCGGCAGATACGCAGTATTTT. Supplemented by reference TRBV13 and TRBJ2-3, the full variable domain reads AAGVIQSPRHLIKEKRETATLKCYPIPRHDTVYWYQQGPGQDPQFLISFYEKMQSDKGSIPDRFSAQQFSDYHSELNMSSLELGDSALYFCASSLGPGGAADTQYFGPGTRLTVL.

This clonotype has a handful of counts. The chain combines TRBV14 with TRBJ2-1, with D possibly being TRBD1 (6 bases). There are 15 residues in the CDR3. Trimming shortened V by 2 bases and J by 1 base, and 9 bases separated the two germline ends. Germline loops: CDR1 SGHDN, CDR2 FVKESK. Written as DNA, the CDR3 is TGTGCCAGCAGCCAATGGCAGGGGTCCTACAATGAGCAGTTCTTC. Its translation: CASSQWQGSYNEQFF.

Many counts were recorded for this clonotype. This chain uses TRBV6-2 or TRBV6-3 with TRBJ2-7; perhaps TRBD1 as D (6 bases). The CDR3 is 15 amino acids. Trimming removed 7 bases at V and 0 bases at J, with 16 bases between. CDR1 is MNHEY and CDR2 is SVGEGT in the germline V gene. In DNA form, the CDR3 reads TGTGCCAGCAACCCCACCGACAGGAGCTCCTACGAGCAGTACTTC. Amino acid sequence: CASNPTDRSSYEQYF.

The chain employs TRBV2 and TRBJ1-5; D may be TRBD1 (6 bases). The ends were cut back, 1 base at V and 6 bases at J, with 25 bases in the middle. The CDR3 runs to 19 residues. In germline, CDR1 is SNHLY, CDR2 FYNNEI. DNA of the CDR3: TGTGCCAGCAGTGAAGGGGTACAGGATGGGGGGGCAGTGCGTCAGCCCCAGCATTTT. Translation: CASSEGVQDGGAVRQPQHF.

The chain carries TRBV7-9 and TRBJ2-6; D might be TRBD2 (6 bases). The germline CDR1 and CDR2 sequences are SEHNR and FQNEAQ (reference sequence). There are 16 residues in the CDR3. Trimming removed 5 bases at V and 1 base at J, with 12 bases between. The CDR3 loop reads CASSPSLASGANVLTF. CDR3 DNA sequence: TGTGCCAGCAGCCCCTCCCTAGCGTCTGGGGCCAACGTCCTGACTTTC. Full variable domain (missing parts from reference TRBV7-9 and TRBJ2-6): DTGVSQNPRHKITKRGQNVTFRCDPISEHNRLYWYRQTLGQGPEFLTYFQNEAQLEKSRLLSDRFSAERPKGSFSTLEIQRTEQGDSAMYLCASSPSLASGANVLTFGAGSRLTVL.

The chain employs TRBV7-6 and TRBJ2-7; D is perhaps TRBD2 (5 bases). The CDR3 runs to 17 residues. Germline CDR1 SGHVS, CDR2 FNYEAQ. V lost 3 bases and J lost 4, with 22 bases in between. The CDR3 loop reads CASSLEPVRVGSYEQYF. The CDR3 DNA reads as TGTGCCAGCAGCTTGGAACCGGTGCGGGTCGGATCGTACGAGCAGTACTTC.

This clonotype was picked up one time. In nucleotides, the CDR3 is TGTGCCAGCAGTTTCCCCGGACAGGGAAGCAATCAGCCCCAGCATTTT. It encodes CASSFPGQGSNQPQHF. The rearrangement uses TRBV28 and TRBJ1-5, with TRBD1 matching 8 bases. Germline CDR1 reads MDHEN; CDR2 reads SYDVKM. This CDR3 has 16 residues. The V segment lost 3 bases and the J segment 1 base; nucleotides outside the gene matches: 5.

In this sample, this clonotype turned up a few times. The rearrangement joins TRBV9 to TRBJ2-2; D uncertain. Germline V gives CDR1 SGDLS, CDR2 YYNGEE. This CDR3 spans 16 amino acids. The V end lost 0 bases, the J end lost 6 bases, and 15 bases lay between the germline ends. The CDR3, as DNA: TGTGCCAGCAGCGTAGGGGGTAGGATCGCGCCCGGGGAGCTGTTTTTT. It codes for CASSVGGRIAPGELFF. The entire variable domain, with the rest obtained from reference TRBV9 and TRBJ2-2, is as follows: DSGVTQTPKHLITATGQRVTLRCSPRSGDLSVYWYQQSLDQGLQFLIQYYNGEERAKGNILERFSAQQFPDLHSELNLSSLELGDSALYFCASSVGGRIAPGELFFGEGSRLTVL.

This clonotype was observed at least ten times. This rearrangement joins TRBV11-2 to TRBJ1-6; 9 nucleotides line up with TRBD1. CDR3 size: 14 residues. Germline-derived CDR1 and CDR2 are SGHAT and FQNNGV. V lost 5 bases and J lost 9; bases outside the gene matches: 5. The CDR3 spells CASSEGDRVSPLHF. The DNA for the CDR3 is TGTGCCAGCAGCGAAGGGGACAGGGTTTCACCCCTCCACTTT.